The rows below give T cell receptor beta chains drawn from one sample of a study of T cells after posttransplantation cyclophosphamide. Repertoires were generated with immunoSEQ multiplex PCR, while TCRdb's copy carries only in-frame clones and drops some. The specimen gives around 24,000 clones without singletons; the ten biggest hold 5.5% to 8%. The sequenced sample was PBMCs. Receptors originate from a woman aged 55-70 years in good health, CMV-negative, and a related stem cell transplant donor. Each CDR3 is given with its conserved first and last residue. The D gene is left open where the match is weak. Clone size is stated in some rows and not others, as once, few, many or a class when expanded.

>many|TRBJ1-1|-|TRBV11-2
TGTGCCAGCAGCTCACGGGGGGCAGCCATGAACACTGAAGCTTTCTTT
CASSSRGAAMNTEAFF
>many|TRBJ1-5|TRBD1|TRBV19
TGTGCCAGTACCCCCGACAGGGGGAGAGCTTATAGCAATCAGCCCCAGCATTTT
CASTPDRGRAYSNQPQHF
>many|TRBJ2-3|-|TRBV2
TGTGCCAGCAGTGAACAGGGTTGGGATGACACAGATACGCAGTATTTT
CASSEQGWDDTDTQYF
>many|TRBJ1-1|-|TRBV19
TGTGCCAGTAGGTACAGCCGGAACACTGAAGCTTTCTTT
CASRYSRNTEAFF
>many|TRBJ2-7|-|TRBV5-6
TGTGCCAGCAGCTTATCAGGTTCCGACGAGCAGTACTTC
CASSLSGSDEQYF
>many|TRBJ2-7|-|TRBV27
TGTGCCAGCAGTCGCAAAGTCGGGGGTGGGTGGTCTTACGAGCAGTACTTC
CASSRKVGGGWSYEQYF
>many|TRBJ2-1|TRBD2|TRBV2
TGTGCCAGCACCCGGAGTAGCGGGAGAGTCCTGAACGCTGAGCAGTTCTTC
CASTRSSGRVLNAEQFF
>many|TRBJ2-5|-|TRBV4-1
TGCGCCAGCAGCCTCCGGGACTCCCAAGAGACCCAGTACTTC
CASSLRDSQETQYF
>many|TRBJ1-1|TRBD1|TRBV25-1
TGTGCCAGCAGCCTGTTTGAGGGACAGGGGCAAACTTTCTTT
CASSLFEGQGQTFF
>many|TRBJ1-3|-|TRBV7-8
TGTGCCAGCAGCTTAGGGGGGCTCAGGTACTCTGGAAACACCATATATTTT
CASSLGGLRYSGNTIYF
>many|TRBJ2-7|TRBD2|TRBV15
TGTGCCACCAGCAGAGATGCTAGCGGGATTAACGAGCAGTACTTC
CATSRDASGINEQYF
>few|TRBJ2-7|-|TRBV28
TGTGCCAGCAGTTTAGGAGGGGGCAGCGAGCGGTACTTC
CASSLGGGSERYF
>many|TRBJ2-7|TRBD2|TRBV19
TGTGCCAGTAGTCTAAACCGGGACTACTACGAGCAGTACTTC
CASSLNRDYYEQYF
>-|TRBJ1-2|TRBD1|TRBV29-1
TGCAGCGATGACAGGGGAGTTAGAGGCTACACCTTC
CSDDRGVRGYTF
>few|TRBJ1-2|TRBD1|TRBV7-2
TGTGCCAGCAGCTCGGGACAGGTCGTCAACTATGGCTACACCTTC
CASSSGQVVNYGYTF
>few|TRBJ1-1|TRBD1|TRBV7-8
TGTGCCAGCAGCCCACAGACAGGGGACACTGAAGCTTTCTTT
CASSPQTGDTEAFF
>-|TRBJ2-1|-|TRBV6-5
TGTGCCAGCAGTTACCAAGGAGGGCAGTTCTTC
CASSYQGGQFF
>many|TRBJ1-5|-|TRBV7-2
TGTGCCAGCACGGTGACAGTAGGGCAGCCCCAGCATTTT
CASTVTVGQPQHF
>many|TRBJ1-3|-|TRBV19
TGTGCCAGCCAGATCCAGGGAAGCTCTGGAAACACCATATATTTT
CASQIQGSSGNTIYF
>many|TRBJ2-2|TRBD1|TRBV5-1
TGCGCCAGCAGATCCGGGACAGGGTTAAGCACCGGGGAGCTGTTTTTT
CASRSGTGLSTGELFF
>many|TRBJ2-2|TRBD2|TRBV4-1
TGCGCCAGCAGCCCTGGGCCGGGAGTGCGGGGGGCGAACACCGGGGAGCTGTTTTTT
CASSPGPGVRGANTGELFF
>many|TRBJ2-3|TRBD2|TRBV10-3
TGTGCCAGTGAAGCGGGAGGGCGGGCAGATACGCAGTATTTT
CASEAGGRADTQYF
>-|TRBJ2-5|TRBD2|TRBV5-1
TGCGCCAGCGGCATAGCGGGAGGGAAAGAGACCCAGTACTTC
CASGIAGGKETQYF
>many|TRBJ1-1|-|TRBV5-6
TGTGCCAGCGCCGCGGGACCGGCCCGCTCTGAAGCTTTCTTT
CASAAGPARSEAFF
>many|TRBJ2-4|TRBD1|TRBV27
TGTGCCAGCACCACCGTAGGGGGCTCCAAAAACATTCAGTACTTC
CASTTVGGSKNIQYF
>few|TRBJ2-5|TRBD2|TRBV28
TGTGCCAGCAGTCCCCCCCAGCTAGCGGGAGTTCGAGAGACCCAGTACTTC
CASSPPQLAGVRETQYF